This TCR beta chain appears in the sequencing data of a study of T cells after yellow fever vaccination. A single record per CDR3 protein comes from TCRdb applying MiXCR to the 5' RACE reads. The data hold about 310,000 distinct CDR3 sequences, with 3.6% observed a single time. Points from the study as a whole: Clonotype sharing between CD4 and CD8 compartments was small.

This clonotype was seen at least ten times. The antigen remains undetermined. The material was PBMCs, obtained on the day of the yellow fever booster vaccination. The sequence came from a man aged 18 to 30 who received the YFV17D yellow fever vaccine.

The CDR3 loop is CATGGQGSVTEAFF. The CDR3 DNA follows: TGTGCCACCGGCGGGCAGGGGTCGGTCACTGAAGCTTTCTTT. The V and J genes are TRBV5-4 and TRBJ1-1, with D perhaps TRBD1 (6 bases). The CDR3 is 14 amino acids. V lost 9 bases and J lost 4, with 19 bases in between. Germline loops: CDR1 SGHNT, CDR2 YYREEE (reference sequence).